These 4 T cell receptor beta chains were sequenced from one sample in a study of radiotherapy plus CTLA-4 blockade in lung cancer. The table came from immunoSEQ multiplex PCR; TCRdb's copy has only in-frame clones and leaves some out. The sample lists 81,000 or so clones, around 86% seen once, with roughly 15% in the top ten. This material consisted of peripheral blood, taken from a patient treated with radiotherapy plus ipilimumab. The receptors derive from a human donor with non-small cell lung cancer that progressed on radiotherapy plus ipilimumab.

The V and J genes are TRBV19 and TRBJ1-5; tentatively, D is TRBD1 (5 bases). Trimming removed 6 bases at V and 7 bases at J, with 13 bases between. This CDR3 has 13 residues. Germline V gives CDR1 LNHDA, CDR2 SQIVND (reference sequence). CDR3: CASSTGWGQPQHF. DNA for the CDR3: TGTGCCAGTAGCACAGGTTGGGGACAGCCCCAGCATTTT.

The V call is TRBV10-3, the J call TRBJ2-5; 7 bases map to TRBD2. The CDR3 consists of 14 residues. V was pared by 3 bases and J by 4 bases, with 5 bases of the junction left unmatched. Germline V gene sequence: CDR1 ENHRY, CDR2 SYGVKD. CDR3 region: CAISDYGGRETQYF. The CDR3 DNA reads TGTGCCATCAGTGACTATGGCGGGAGAGAGACCCAGTACTTC.

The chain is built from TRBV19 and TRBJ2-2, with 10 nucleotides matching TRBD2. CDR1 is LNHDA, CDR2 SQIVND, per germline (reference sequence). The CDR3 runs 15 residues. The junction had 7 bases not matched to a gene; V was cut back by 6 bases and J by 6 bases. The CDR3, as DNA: TGTGCCAGTAGCCCTCGAGCGGGGGGGCCCGGGGAGCTGTTTTTT. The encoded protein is CASSPRAGGPGELFF.

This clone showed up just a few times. CDR3 loop: CASSLLGTGNTIYF. DNA of the CDR3: TGTGCCAGCAGCTTACTGGGTACTGGAAACACCATATATTTT. The V and J genes are TRBV7-2 and TRBJ1-3; D uncertain. The CDR3 has 14 residues. Germline CDR1 is SGHTA and CDR2 is FQGNSA. V was shortened by 2 bases and J by 2 bases, with 7 bases between the two germline ends.